What follows are 4 T cell receptor beta chains derived from one specimen sequenced in a study of cytomegalovirus exposure and HLA in healthy donors. The PCR was carried out with 60 Vbeta primers and 13 Jbeta primers. Repertoires were generated with immunoSEQ multiplex PCR, while TCRdb's copy carries only in-frame clones and drops some. The data hold 90,000 to 100,000 clones, with more than 55% observed a single time. Sequenced input: PBMCs. The source of these receptors is a boy between 5 and 17 years old in good health and CMV-seropositive.

This clone came up a few times. This rearrangement joins TRBV7-6 to TRBJ2-2; 16 bases are shared with TRBD2. The CDR3 runs to 18 residues. Trimming cost V 5 bases and J 6 bases; bases outside gene matches: 9. Germline lookup yields CDR1 SGHVS and CDR2 FNYEAQ. The CDR3 region has the DNA TGTGCCAGCAGCCCATCCGGGACTAGCGGGGGGGCCGCCGGGGAGCTGTTTTTT. Translated: CASSPSGTSGGAAGELFF. Full variable domain (outside the CDR3, taken from reference TRBV7-6 and TRBJ2-2): GAGVSQSPRYKVTKRGQDVALRCDPISGHVSLYWYRQALGQGPEFLTYFNYEAQQDKSGLPNDRFSAERPEGSISTLTIQRTEQRDSAMYRCASSPSGTSGGAAGELFFGEGSRLTVL.

V and J are TRBV6-1 and TRBJ1-2, with D unclear. CDR1 is MNHNS, CDR2 SASEGT, per germline. This CDR3 has 12 amino acids. Trimming took off 10 bases at V and 6 bases at J, with 15 bases between the two ends. Written as DNA, the CDR3 is TGTGCCACCCACCAACTAGGGCATGGCTACACCTTC. Its protein product is CATHQLGHGYTF.

The rearrangement uses TRBV27 and TRBJ2-2; D call uncertain. The CDR3 runs to 12 residues. The ends were cut back, 2 bases at V and 9 bases at J, with 7 bases in the middle. Germline CDR1 and CDR2: MNHEY and SMNVEV (reference sequence). CDR3 sequence: CASSLHQRELFF. In DNA form, the CDR3 reads TGTGCCAGCAGTTTACATCAGAGGGAGCTGTTTTTT.

This chain links TRBV5-1 with TRBJ2-7; TRBD1 might be the D (7 bases). Trimming took off 2 bases at V and 6 bases at J, with 12 bases between the two ends. Germline values: CDR1 SGHRS, CDR2 YFSETQ. The CDR3 is made up of 13 amino acids. CDR3 DNA sequence: TGCGCCAGCAGCTTCAGGGGGGTGGGCGAGCAGTACTTC. Amino acid sequence: CASSFRGVGEQYF. Filled out from reference TRBV5-1 and TRBJ2-7, the complete variable domain reads KAGVTQTPRYLIKTRGQQVTLSCSPISGHRSVSWYQQTPGQGLQFLFEYFSETQRNKGNFPGRFSGRQFSNSRSEMNVSTLELGDSALYLCASSFRGVGEQYFGPGTRLTVT.